Sequencing of this T cell receptor (beta chain) was carried out in a study of shared clonotypes between healthy human individuals. Points on this clone: Antigen unknown.

Only in-frame clones appear in the TCRdb table, and some are missing; sequencing was by immunoSEQ multiplex PCR. This sample has about 960,000 clones, with roughly 72% found just once. CD4+ cells yielded CD45RA+ naive and CD45RA-negative memory subsets. Germline assignment: CDR1 LNHDA and CDR2 SQIVND (reference sequence). V was pared by 5 bases and J by 8 bases, with 12 bases between. The CDR3 has 13 amino acids. Study results and caveats: Clonotypes shared by all four sorted-subset donors had higher generation probabilities than non-shared clonotypes. Read depth was anticipated to influence clonotype sharing among donors.

This clonotype originated in a man younger than 35 in good health. The chain links TRBV19 to TRBJ1-4; D unclear. Material for sequencing was memory CD4+ T cells sorted from blood. The subset is: CD45RA-negative fraction. The CDR3 DNA follows: TGTGCCAGTAGTCAGAACACGGGGGAAAAACTGTTTTTT. This encodes CASSQNTGEKLFF. Together with reference TRBV19 and TRBJ1-4, the CDR3 gives the full variable domain: DGGITQSPKYLFRKEGQNVTLSCEQNLNHDAMYWYRQDPGQGLRLIYYSQIVNDFQKGDIAEGYSVSREKKESFPLTVTSAQKNPTAFYLCASSQNTGEKLFFGSGTQLSVL.